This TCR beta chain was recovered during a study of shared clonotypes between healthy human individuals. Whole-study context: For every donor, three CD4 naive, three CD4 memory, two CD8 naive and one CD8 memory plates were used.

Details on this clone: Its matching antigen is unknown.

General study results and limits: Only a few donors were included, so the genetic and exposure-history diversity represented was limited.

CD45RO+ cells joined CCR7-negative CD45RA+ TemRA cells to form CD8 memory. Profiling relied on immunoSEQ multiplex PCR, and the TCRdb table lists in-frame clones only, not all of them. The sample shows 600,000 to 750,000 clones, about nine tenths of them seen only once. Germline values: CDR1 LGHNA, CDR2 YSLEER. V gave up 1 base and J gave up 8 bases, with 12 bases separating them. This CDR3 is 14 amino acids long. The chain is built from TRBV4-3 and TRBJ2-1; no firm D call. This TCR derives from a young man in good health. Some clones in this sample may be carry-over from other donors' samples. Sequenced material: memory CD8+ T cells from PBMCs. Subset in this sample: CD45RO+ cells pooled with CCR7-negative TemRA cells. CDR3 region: CASSQVGGGDEQFF. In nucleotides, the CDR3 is TGCGCCAGCAGCCAAGTTGGCGGTGGGGATGAGCAGTTCTTC.